The 22 T cell receptor beta chains given below trace back to one sample, sequenced in a study of blood T cell repertoires in COVID-19. TCRdb's copy holds only in-frame clones and misses some; the assay was immunoSEQ multiplex PCR. The sample carries approximately 180,000 clones, 70% to 85% recorded once. The sequenced sample consisted of PBMCs or T cells enriched from blood (not recorded which). The receptors here all came from a woman aged 45-59 years who had recovered from COVID-19.

A few counts support this clone. The chain recombines TRBV2 with TRBJ2-1, with 16 bases matching TRBD2. This CDR3 comprises 16 residues. Germline CDR1 reads SNHLY; CDR2 reads FYNNEI. The junction had 5 bases not matched to a gene; V was cut back by 5 bases and J by 7 bases. The CDR3 protein is CASSPGTSGRVNEQFF. The CDR3 region has the DNA TGTGCCAGCAGTCCCGGGACTAGCGGGAGGGTTAATGAGCAGTTCTTC.

The chain employs TRBV5-4 and TRBJ2-7, with D possibly being TRBD1 (7 bases). Germline V gene sequence: CDR1 SGHNT, CDR2 YYREEE (reference sequence). CDR3 length: 14 residues. Trimming shortened V by 4 bases and J by 2 bases, and 13 bases separated the two germline ends. The CDR3 loop is CASSGGTEPYEQYF. DNA for the CDR3: TGTGCCAGCAGCGGCGGGACAGAACCCTACGAGCAGTACTTC.

The chain carries TRBV30 and TRBJ2-7; D might be TRBD1 (6 bases). Trimming took off 3 bases at V and 2 bases at J, with 14 bases between the two ends. The CDR3 consists of 14 residues. Germline CDR1 GTSNPN, CDR2 SVGIG (reference sequence). The CDR3 DNA follows: TGTGCCTGGAGAAATTACAGGGAGACCTACGAGCAGTACTTC. Translating gives CAWRNYRETYEQYF.

Here the CDR3 reads CAIRISVQETQYF. The DNA of the CDR3 is TGTGCCATCAGAATCAGCGTACAAGAGACCCAGTACTTC. The chain is built from TRBV10-3 and TRBJ2-5; D call uncertain. Trimming took off 6 bases at V and 2 bases at J, with 10 bases between the two ends. The CDR3 loop spans 13 amino acids. Germline loops: CDR1 ENHRY, CDR2 SYGVKD.

The chain combines TRBV5-4 with TRBJ1-5; TRBD1 is a possible D gene (6 bases). The V end lost 5 bases, the J end lost 7 bases, and 19 bases lay between the germline ends. In germline, CDR1 is SGHNT, CDR2 YYREEE (reference sequence). This CDR3 region has 15 residues. CDR3 in amino acids: CASSLGRGEGQPQHF. The CDR3 DNA sequence: TGTGCCAGCAGTTTAGGGAGGGGGGAAGGACAGCCCCAGCATTTT.

In nucleotides, the CDR3 is TGTGCCAGCAGCTCACAGGGGGAGATTGCTTTCTTT. Protein sequence: CASSSQGEIAFF. This chain joins TRBV7-9 and TRBJ1-1; 8 positions match TRBD1. Germline CDR1 reads SEHNR; CDR2 reads FQNEAQ (reference sequence). The CDR3 extends over 12 amino acids. The junction had 6 bases not matched to a gene; V was cut back by 4 bases and J by 11 bases.

This rearrangement joins TRBV11-2 to TRBJ1-6; weak D call: TRBD1 (5 bases). The ends were cut back, 6 bases at V and 6 bases at J, with 15 bases in the middle. Looked up from germline, CDR1 is SGHAT and CDR2 is FQNNGV. The CDR3 consists of 15 residues. CDR3 DNA sequence: TGTGCCAGCAGTTTATCAGGGCCAACTAATTCACCCCTCCACTTT. Amino acids: CASSLSGPTNSPLHF.

This chain connects TRBV11-2 to TRBJ2-1, with a tentative D call TRBD1 (6 bases). CDR1 SGHAT and CDR2 FQNNGV come from the germline V gene. Trimming stripped 8 bases from V and 7 bases from J, with 15 bases between. There are 13 residues in the CDR3. The CDR3 loop reads CASGQRFGNEQFF. The CDR3 DNA follows: TGTGCCAGCGGACAGCGATTTGGGAATGAGCAGTTCTTC.

With respect to this clone: The junction departs from the called germline gene at one end, perhaps through a read error. The chain is built from TRBV18 and TRBJ1-5, with TRBD1 matching 7 bases. Germline CDR1 reads KGHSH; CDR2 reads LQKENI. The CDR3 totals 15 residues. CDR3 loop: CASSPPQGVGQPQHF. The CDR3 DNA reads TGTGCCAGCTCTCCACCTCAGGGGGTAGGGCAGCCCCAGCATTTT.

The CDR3 region has the DNA TGTGCCAGCAGCCAAGATCTAGCGCGCACAGATACGCAGTATTTT. Translated: CASSQDLARTDTQYF. The chain recombines TRBV4-2 with TRBJ2-3, with D maybe TRBD2 (6 bases). The CDR3 is 15 amino acids. The germline V gene encodes CDR1 LGHNA and CDR2 YNFKEQ. Trimming removed 0 bases from V and 1 base from J, with 8 bases in between.

This clone was recorded once. The rearrangement uses TRBV12-3 or TRBV12-4 and TRBJ2-7, with D perhaps matching TRBD2 (6 bases). Trimming shortened V by 3 bases and J by 1 base, and 7 bases separated the two germline ends. The CDR3 contains 13 residues. This CDR3 reads CASSFRGSYEQYF. The CDR3 DNA follows: TGTGCCAGCAGTTTCCGGGGGTCCTACGAGCAGTACTTC.

The CDR3 sequence: CASSYLQGAIYGYTF. The CDR3 DNA reads as TGTGCCAGCAGTTACCTACAGGGGGCAATCTATGGCTACACCTTC. The chain links TRBV6-5 to TRBJ1-2, with 9 positions matching TRBD1. In germline, CDR1 is MNHEY, CDR2 SVGAGI. V dropped 2 bases and J dropped 4; count of bases not matched to a gene: 5. The CDR3 has 15 amino acids.

CDR3 amino acids: CASSYPGQGFYGYTF. For the CDR3, the DNA is TGTGCCAGCAGTTACCCGGGACAGGGGTTCTATGGCTACACCTTC. This chain uses TRBV6-5 with TRBJ1-2; 10 positions match TRBD1. V lost 2 bases, J lost 4 bases, and 4 bases stayed unmatched. In germline, CDR1 is MNHEY, CDR2 SVGAGI. This CDR3 spans 15 amino acids.

This chain links TRBV5-5 with TRBJ1-3; perhaps TRBD1 as D (5 bases). The ends were cut back, 0 bases at V and 3 bases at J, with 7 bases in the middle. Germline V gives CDR1 SGHKS, CDR2 YYEKEE (reference sequence). The CDR3 is 14 amino acids. The CDR3: CASSLGQFGNTIYF. The CDR3 DNA follows: TGTGCCAGCAGCTTGGGACAGTTTGGAAACACCATATATTTT.

This clone was detected only a few times. The DNA is left out, because the CDR3 cannot be placed on it with certainty; the CDR3 is given as TCRdb lists it. The V call is TRBV12-3 or TRBV12-4, the J call TRBJ2-1; the table names TRBD1, a call not compared with the DNA. The CDR3 numbers 12 amino acids, ends counted. CDR3 sequence reads: CASSFGQGAPFF.

This chain links TRBV28 with TRBJ2-3, with 9 bases lining up with TRBD2. Germline CDR1 MDHEN, CDR2 SYDVKM. CDR3 length: 15 amino acids. J lost 6 bases, V lost 4 bases, and 8 bases had no gene match. CDR3 sequence: CASSYVSGRGDTQYF. In nucleotides, the CDR3 is TGTGCCAGCAGTTACGTTAGCGGGAGAGGTGATACGCAGTATTTT.

The CDR3 DNA reads as TGTGCCAGCACCGCGGCAGGGGGCGTCGGAGCTAATGAAAAACTGTTTTTT. Residues: CASTAAGGVGANEKLFF. The rearrangement joins TRBV28 to TRBJ1-4, with 8 bases matching TRBD1. Per germline, CDR1 MDHEN and CDR2 SYDVKM. V was clipped by 7 bases and J by 3 bases; unmatched bases: 13. CDR3 length equals 17 residues. Variable domain in full (rest from reference TRBV28 and TRBJ1-4): DVKVTQSSRYLVKRTGEKVFLECVQDMDHENMFWYRQDPGLGLRLIYFSYDVKMKEKGDIPEGYSVSREKKERFSLILESASTNQTSMYLCASTAAGGVGANEKLFFGSGTQLSVL.

This clone was counted ten times or more. This rearrangement joins TRBV7-7 to TRBJ2-3, with TRBD2 identical over 16 bases. The ends lost 5 bases at V and 5 bases at J; junction bases unmatched: 7. The CDR3 consists of 17 residues. The germline V gene has CDR1 SSHAT and CDR2 FNYEAQ (reference sequence). The CDR3 DNA reads as TGTGCCAGCAGCACGGGACTAGCGGGAGGGCCGCAAGATACGCAGTATTTT. Translating gives CASSTGLAGGPQDTQYF.

This rearrangement joins TRBV11-2 to TRBJ2-7, with D possibly being TRBD2 (6 bases). The CDR3 loop spans 15 amino acids. Between the trimmed V and J ends, which lost 4 bases and 2 bases, there was a span of 15 bases. The V gene's germline CDR1 is SGHAT and CDR2 FQNNGV. CDR3 sequence reads: CASSSRVEGTYEQYF. The DNA for the CDR3 is TGTGCCAGCAGCTCTAGGGTGGAGGGAACCTACGAGCAGTACTTC.

The rearrangement joins TRBV9 to TRBJ2-3; no reliable D call. CDR3 length equals 14 residues. Trimming took 4 bases from V and 2 from J, leaving 11 bases between them. The germline V gene encodes CDR1 SGDLS and CDR2 YYNGEE. The CDR3 sequence is CASSPDGSTDTQYF. The CDR3 DNA follows: TGTGCCAGCAGCCCCGATGGCTCCACAGATACGCAGTATTTT.

The V call is TRBV19, the J call TRBJ2-3; possible D gene TRBD2, 6 bases. The germline gives CDR1 LNHDA, CDR2 SQIVND (reference sequence). The V end lost 1 base, the J end lost 2 bases, and 10 bases lay between the germline ends. This CDR3 region has 15 residues. CDR3 sequence: CASSIVAGTTDTQYF. CDR3 sequence (DNA): TGTGCCAGTAGTATAGTGGCGGGGACCACAGATACGCAGTATTTT.

The rearrangement uses TRBV20-1 and TRBJ2-2, with 11 bases fitting TRBD2. The CDR3 is 14 amino acids. Germline V gene data show CDR1 as DFQATT and CDR2 as SNEGSKA (reference sequence). V was pared by 3 bases and J by 4 bases, with 1 base of the junction left unmatched. CDR3 nucleotide sequence: TGCAGTGCTAGTGGGACTAGCGGCACCGGGGAGCTGTTTTTT. This codes for CSASGTSGTGELFF.